Each of the 13 T cell receptor beta chains below was sequenced from the same sample in a study of blood T cell repertoires in COVID-19. The repertoire was sequenced with immunoSEQ multiplex PCR; TCRdb's copy has only in-frame clones and lacks some. The sample holds around 190,000 clones, about 70% seen once. The specimen was peripheral blood. The source of these receptors is a woman aged 45 to 65 with active or convalescent COVID-19.

V and J are TRBV6-2 or TRBV6-3 and TRBJ1-2; D may be TRBD1 (5 bases). The ends were cut back, 5 bases at V and 4 bases at J, with 17 bases in the middle. The germline V gene encodes CDR1 MNHEY and CDR2 SVGEGT. The CDR3 length is 15 residues. For the CDR3, the DNA is TGTGCCAGCAGTAAGGCCGGGACTGAAAGCTATGGCTACACCTTC. Amino acids: CASSKAGTESYGYTF.

The chain uses TRBV27 and TRBJ2-7, with 11 bases that match TRBD1. Trimming cost V 7 bases and J 7 bases; bases outside gene matches: 6. CDR3 size: 13 residues. The V gene's germline CDR1 is MNHEY and CDR2 SMNVEV (reference sequence). In nucleotides, the CDR3 is TGTGCCAGCACCCCAGGGACAGGGGGTGAGCAGTACTTC. Protein sequence: CASTPGTGGEQYF.

The chain employs TRBV10-3 and TRBJ1-2; D is undetermined. Trimming took 8 bases from V and 2 from J, leaving 9 bases between them. The CDR3 totals 12 residues. In germline, CDR1 is ENHRY, CDR2 SYGVKD. In DNA, the CDR3 is TGTGCCATCGGAGCCGGGAACTATGGCTACACCTTC. Amino acids: CAIGAGNYGYTF.

V and J are TRBV19 and TRBJ2-1; possible D gene TRBD1, 5 bases. Germline V CDR1 and CDR2: LNHDA, SQIVND (reference sequence). V was cut by 8 bases and J by 7 bases, with 21 bases left in between. The CDR3 length is 15 residues. CDR3 bases: TGTGCCAGTCATGTTGGTGGCAGGGATGGGAATGAGCAGTTCTTC. It translates to CASHVGGRDGNEQFF.

As regards this clone: Compared with germline, one end of the junction differs, possibly owing to a read error. The rearrangement uses TRBV29-1 and TRBJ2-2; 9 bases line up with TRBD2. CDR1 is SQVTM, CDR2 ANQGSEA, per germline. This CDR3 is 15 amino acids long. The CDR3 spells CSARFLAGNSGELFF. The CDR3 bases are TGCAGCGCTCGTTTTCTAGCGGGGAACTCCGGGGAGCTGTTTTTT.

This chain joins TRBV6-5 and TRBJ1-5, with D perhaps matching TRBD1 (5 bases). Germline V gene lookup returns CDR1 MNHEY and CDR2 SVGAGI. The CDR3 is 15 residues long. Trimming took off 5 bases at V and 1 base at J, with 12 bases between the two ends. The CDR3 DNA follows: TGTGCCAGCAGTCCATTGGCAGGGAGCAATCAGCCCCAGCATTTT. Translation gives CASSPLAGSNQPQHF.

In DNA, the CDR3 is TGTGCCAGCAGTGACGGTCAGGCCTCAAATTCACCCCTCCACTTT. Translating it yields CASSDGQASNSPLHF. V is TRBV6-4 and J is TRBJ1-6; D gene ambiguous. Germline-derived CDR1 and CDR2 are MRHNA and SNTAGT. The CDR3 runs to 15 residues. Trimming cost V 2 bases and J 7 bases, with 12 bases left between them.

The rearrangement links TRBV5-8 to TRBJ2-6; TRBD2 matches 7 bases. After removal of 1 base from V and 0 bases from J, the junction contained 1 base not matched to a gene. The CDR3 totals 16 residues. Germline V gives CDR1 SGHTS, CDR2 YDEGEE. The CDR3 nucleotides read TGTGCCAGCAGCTTGTGGGGGGGCTCTGGGGCCAACGTCCTGACTTTC. Protein product: CASSLWGGSGANVLTF.

The chain employs TRBV28 and TRBJ1-2, with 11 nucleotides matching TRBD1. This CDR3 region has 17 residues. Trimming removed 5 bases from V and 5 bases from J; junction bases left unmatched: 13. Germline CDR1 is MDHEN and CDR2 is SYDVKM. The DNA for the CDR3 is TGTGCCAGCAGTCCATCTCCGGGGGACAGGGGGGGATATGGCTACACCTTC. This encodes CASSPSPGDRGGYGYTF.

The chain links TRBV2 to TRBJ1-5; 7 bases are shared with TRBD1. The CDR3 is made up of 14 amino acids. The V segment lost 3 bases and the J segment 3 bases; nucleotides outside the gene matches: 2. CDR1 and CDR2 (germline): SNHLY, FYNNEI. The CDR3 spells CASSEGTDNQPQHF. CDR3 nucleotide sequence: TGTGCCAGCAGTGAGGGGACAGACAATCAGCCCCAGCATTTT.

The rearrangement uses TRBV9 and TRBJ1-4; 7 bases are a match to TRBD1. Germline CDR1 and CDR2: SGDLS and YYNGEE. There are 17 residues in the CDR3. After removal of 5 bases from V and 2 bases from J, the junction contained 12 bases not matched to a gene. The CDR3 loop reads CASSEGQSSATNEKLFF. The DNA for the CDR3 is TGTGCCAGCAGTGAGGGACAGTCCAGCGCCACTAATGAAAAACTGTTTTTT.

The chain recombines TRBV7-9 with TRBJ1-2; possible D gene TRBD1, 5 bases. The CDR3 is made up of 16 amino acids. V lost 4 bases and J 4 bases, leaving 19 bases between the germline ends. Per germline, CDR1 SEHNR and CDR2 FQNEAQ (reference sequence). This CDR3 reads CASSSGSDRRIYGYTF. The CDR3 DNA reads as TGTGCCAGCAGCTCGGGCTCCGACAGAAGGATCTATGGCTACACCTTC.

This clone has just a few counts. The genes are TRBV9 and TRBJ1-5; possibly TRBD1 for D (5 bases). The germline V gene has CDR1 SGDLS and CDR2 YYNGEE. V lost 5 bases and J lost 1, with 16 bases in between. The CDR3 sequence is 16 residues long. CDR3 sequence (DNA): TGTGCCAGCAGGGGTCTGGCGGGGGGGAGCAATCAGCCCCAGCATTTT. It yields the protein CASRGLAGGSNQPQHF. Filled out from reference TRBV9 and TRBJ1-5, the complete variable domain reads DSGVTQTPKHLITATGQRVTLRCSPRSGDLSVYWYQQSLDQGLQFLIQYYNGEERAKGNILERFSAQQFPDLHSELNLSSLELGDSALYFCASRGLAGGSNQPQHFGDGTRLSIL.